A single sample is the source of the 18 T cell receptor beta chains below, sequenced in a study of control samples from healthy donors and cancer patients. The method was immunoSEQ multiplex PCR; TCRdb's version includes in-frame clones alone and lacks a portion of them. The table has 85,000 to 110,000 clones, around 89% seen once. Sequencing was performed on PBMCs. Receptor source: a man between 60 and 75 years old with lung cancer.

The chain employs TRBV2 and TRBJ1-1, with D maybe TRBD1 (6 bases). The germline gives CDR1 SNHLY, CDR2 FYNNEI. V was pared by 6 bases and J by 4 bases, with 12 bases between. CDR3 length: 13 amino acids. CDR3 residues: CASSSGEGTEAFF. CDR3 coding DNA: TGTGCCAGCAGCTCAGGGGAAGGCACTGAAGCTTTCTTT. Full variable domain (missing parts from reference TRBV2 and TRBJ1-1): EPEVTQTPSHQVTQMGQEVILRCVPISNHLYFYWYRQILGQKVEFLVSFYNNEISEKSEIFDDQFSVERPDGSNFTLKIRSTKLEDSAMYFCASSSGEGTEAFFGQGTRLTVV.

The V gene is TRBV5-1, the J gene TRBJ2-3; D perhaps matches TRBD1 (5 bases). Per germline, CDR1 SGHRS and CDR2 YFSETQ. V was pared by 3 bases and J by 1 base, with 9 bases between. This CDR3 comprises 14 residues. The CDR3 DNA follows: TGCGCCAGCAGCTCACAGGCAGGCACAGATACGCAGTATTTT. It codes for CASSSQAGTDTQYF.

This chain links TRBV4-1 with TRBJ1-1; a possible D gene is TRBD1 (5 bases). V was pared by 6 bases and J by 4 bases, with 12 bases between. CDR3 length: 13 residues. Germline V CDR1 and CDR2: MGHRA, YSYEKL. The CDR3 bases are TGCGCCAGCAGGGGCCAGGGACCCACTGAAGCTTTCTTT. It yields the protein CASRGQGPTEAFF.

The CDR3 loop reads CAWSVFGGLGNTIYF. As DNA, the CDR3 is TGTGCCTGGAGTGTATTTGGGGGCCTAGGAAACACCATATATTTT. The genes are TRBV30 and TRBJ1-3, with D perhaps matching TRBD1 (6 bases). Germline V gene lookup returns CDR1 GTSNPN and CDR2 SVGIG (reference sequence). This CDR3 is built from 15 residues. V was shortened by 0 bases and J by 4 bases, with 13 bases between the two germline ends.

This chain joins TRBV6-6 and TRBJ1-2; D gene uncertain. The CDR3 sequence is 10 residues long. Germline V gene lookup returns CDR1 MNHNY and CDR2 SVGAGI (reference sequence). V shed 5 bases and J shed 4 bases, with 2 bases lying between them. This CDR3 reads CASSTYGYTF. For the CDR3, the DNA is TGTGCCAGCAGTACCTATGGCTACACCTTC.

In regard to this clone: This specimen includes other DNA sequences encoding the same CDR3. The chain's CDR3 is CASSTTNSANYGYTF. CDR3 coding DNA: TGTGCCAGCAGCACGACTAATTCAGCTAACTATGGCTACACCTTC. This sequence joins TRBV6-5 and TRBJ1-2; D uncertain. The ends were cut back, 6 bases at V and 0 bases at J, with 14 bases in the middle. The length of the CDR3 is 15 residues. Germline lookup yields CDR1 MNHEY and CDR2 SVGAGI.

The chain recombines TRBV5-1 with TRBJ1-2; the D gene is possibly TRBD1 (6 bases). CDR3 size: 14 residues. The germline V gene encodes CDR1 SGHRS and CDR2 YFSETQ. The V and J ends lost 3 bases and 3 bases respectively, with 12 bases between them. The CDR3 spells CASSSPGGDYGYTF. The DNA for the CDR3 is TGCGCCAGCAGCTCCCCCGGGGGCGACTATGGCTACACCTTC.

This rearrangement joins TRBV11-3 to TRBJ1-1; perhaps TRBD1 as D (6 bases). V was cut by 5 bases and J by 1 base, with 11 bases left in between. Germline loops: CDR1 SGHNT, CDR2 YENEEA. The CDR3 is made up of 14 amino acids. CDR3 nucleotides: TGTGCCAGCAGCCGGGGGGCGGCGAACACTGAAGCTTTCTTT. It yields the protein CASSRGAANTEAFF. Together with reference TRBV11-3 and TRBJ1-1, the CDR3 gives the full variable domain: EAGVVQSPRYKIIEKKQPVAFWCNPISGHNTLYWYLQNLGQGPELLIRYENEEAVDDSQLPKDRFSAERLKGVDSTLKIQPAELGDSAVYLCASSRGAANTEAFFGQGTRLTVV.

The chain has TRBV6-5 and TRBJ2-5; D is unclear. This CDR3 region has 11 residues. CDR1 and CDR2 from the germline V gene are MNHEY and SVGAGI. Trimming left V 10 bases short and J 3 bases short, with 9 bases between. The CDR3 region is CATGPEETQYF. Here the CDR3 DNA reads TGTGCCACTGGCCCCGAAGAGACCCAGTACTTC.

The table lists this clone with a few counts. The chain has TRBV6-6 and TRBJ1-1, with D hard to call. CDR3 length equals 13 residues. The germline V gene has CDR1 MNHNY and CDR2 SVGAGI (reference sequence). Between the trimmed V and J ends, which lost 2 bases and 0 bases, there was a span of 4 bases. CDR3 nucleotide sequence: TGTGCCAGCAGTTACCAGGTGAACACTGAAGCTTTCTTT. Translating gives CASSYQVNTEAFF.

The chain carries TRBV25-1 and TRBJ1-1; tentative D call: TRBD1 (6 bases). The length of the CDR3 is 13 residues. Germline V CDR1 and CDR2: MGHDK, SYGVNS. V lost 5 bases and J 5 bases, leaving 12 bases between the germline ends. CDR3 DNA sequence: TGTGCCAGCAGTTTTACAGGGAAAACTGAAGCTTTCTTT. Residues: CASSFTGKTEAFF.

The chain carries TRBV7-2 and TRBJ1-4; possibly TRBD1 for D (6 bases). Germline CDR1 and CDR2: SGHTA and FQGNSA. The CDR3 extends over 16 amino acids. The germline V and J ends were trimmed by 2 bases and 5 bases, with 15 bases remaining between them. The CDR3 DNA sequence: TGTGCCAGCAGCTTACGGGGGGCGATCTTAAATGAAAAACTGTTTTTT. It is translated as CASSLRGAILNEKLFF.

Only a few counts were recorded for this clone. The J gene is TRBJ2-3, the V gene TRBV5-1, with D possibly being TRBD2 (5 bases). The germline CDR1 and CDR2 sequences are SGHRS and YFSETQ. The V end was cut by 2 bases, the J end by 1 base, with 11 bases between. The CDR3 runs to 15 residues. As DNA, the CDR3 is TGCGCCAGCAGCTTAGGGAGCGGCGGCACAGATACGCAGTATTTT. Translating it yields CASSLGSGGTDTQYF. Based on the CDR3 plus reference TRBV5-1 and TRBJ2-3, the full variable domain is KAGVTQTPRYLIKTRGQQVTLSCSPISGHRSVSWYQQTPGQGLQFLFEYFSETQRNKGNFPGRFSGRQFSNSRSEMNVSTLELGDSALYLCASSLGSGGTDTQYFGPGTRLTVL.

The chain employs TRBV6-5 and TRBJ1-2, with 8 bases lining up with TRBD1. The CDR3 loop spans 15 amino acids. V shed 1 base and J 3 bases; nucleotides not matched to a gene: 4. Per germline, CDR1 MNHEY and CDR2 SVGAGI. The CDR3 spells CASSYYGQGDYGYTF. The DNA for the CDR3 is TGTGCCAGCAGTTACTATGGACAGGGAGACTATGGCTACACCTTC.

This chain uses TRBV10-1 with TRBJ2-2; TRBD1 matches at 9 bases. Losses at the gene ends were 8 bases for V and 4 bases for J; bases not matched to a gene: 14. This CDR3 has 17 residues. Germline V lookup: CDR1 WNHNN, CDR2 SYGVQD (reference sequence). This chain's CDR3 is CASAGGDRARSTGELFF. The CDR3 DNA reads TGCGCCAGCGCCGGAGGGGACAGGGCCCGGAGCACCGGGGAGCTGTTTTTT.

V gene TRBV7-2 combines with J gene TRBJ2-6; tentatively, D is TRBD1 (6 bases). This CDR3 comprises 15 residues. The V gene lost 3 bases and the J gene lost 2 bases, with 8 bases spanning the gap. From germline, CDR1 is SGHTA and CDR2 FQGNSA. The CDR3 protein is CASSFRGTGANVLTF. CDR3 DNA: TGTGCCAGCAGCTTCAGGGGCACTGGGGCCAACGTCCTGACTTTC.

This rearrangement joins TRBV14 to TRBJ1-1, with 8 bases lining up with TRBD1. The CDR3 sequence is 16 residues long. The trim removed 0 bases at V and 1 base at J, leaving 4 bases unmatched. Germline V gives CDR1 SGHDN, CDR2 FVKESK. The CDR3 DNA reads TGTGCCAGCAGCCAAGATATCGGACAGGGGAACACTGAAGCTTTCTTT. It specifies CASSQDIGQGNTEAFF.

This sequence joins TRBV6-5 and TRBJ1-2; D not certain. This CDR3 has 14 residues. Trimming removed 6 bases at V and 4 bases at J, with 15 bases between. Germline CDR1 MNHEY, CDR2 SVGAGI. The CDR3 nucleotides read TGTGCCAGCAGGATTGGCTTACTCGCCTATGGCTACACCTTC. Its protein product is CASRIGLLAYGYTF.